This TCR beta chain was profiled in a study of cytomegalovirus exposure and HLA in healthy donors (TCRdb year 2017). Regarding the complete study: In an earlier analysis of several hundred of the donors, roughly 300 Gb of sequence data and approximately 120 million unique TCR beta sequences from about 190 million T cells were reported. An early release covering about 600 HLA-typed donors comprised 250 to 350 gigabases of sequencing data and roughly 86 million unique TCR sequences. Among the roughly 400 genotyped donors, around 81% belonged to the genetic ancestry cluster associated with self-reported Caucasian donors. The aim of the study was to test whether cataloging public T cell receptors could identify signatures of past pathogen exposure. Using immunosequencing, the study profiled T cell repertoires from about 620 subjects and related those repertoires to cytomegalovirus serostatus. Besides the first cohort of hundreds of subjects, a separate validation cohort made up of around 120 different subjects was used. The study combined high-throughput TCR immunosequencing, statistical association of individual TCRs with disease status, and machine learning to predict cytomegalovirus infection status. A later analysis re-examined previously published TCR beta repertoires from roughly 720 donors and added high-resolution HLA genotyping to investigate patterns of TCR occurrence. Rather than drawing on any new phenotypic data, the later analysis identified candidate immune exposures from TCR beta sequences and the way those sequences occurred across donors. In an earlier analysis of 500 to 650 of the donors, high-throughput TCR beta sequencing was used to judge whether each TCR beta V gene segment behaved as functional or pseudogenic. Donor age, sex, ethnicity and CMV serostatus were compiled together with the repertoire data. In a later genetic analysis, genome-wide SNP genotypes for about 55% of the roughly 670 donors were used, and that subset was treated as a discovery cohort. Every discovery cohort repertoire had been produced on one sequencing platform. Both class I and class II loci were covered by HLA typing, at four-digit resolution. Typing coverage varied by locus: roughly 620-640 donors for A, B, C, DRB1 and DQB1; more than 500 for DQA1; around 570 for DPA1; some 470 for DPB1. Roughly 5 DR-DQ haplotypes were treated as single units for association and clustering because of strong linkage in the cohort. Among some 410 genotyped donors of the cohort, an average of roughly 230,000 unique TCR beta nucleotide sequences was sequenced per donor, of which about 18% were non-productive.

The CDR3 holds 15 amino acids from the cysteine to the phenylalanine. Here the CDR3 DNA is all that survives: 45 bases in frame from base 1. Trimming takes 4 bases off V and 5 bases off J; junction bases not matched to a gene: 4. CDR1 SGHRS and CDR2 YFSETQ were looked up in the germline V gene. On this clone itself: The target of this receptor is not known. No qualities accompany the bases; no much larger clone lies one base away.

To prepare the library, the immunoSEQ multiplex PCR assay was applied. The multiplex PCR relied on a mix of 60 forward primers for TCR Vbeta segments and 13 reverse primers for TCR Jbeta segments. A multiplex PCR assay on genomic DNA amplified the CDR3 region of rearranged TCR beta genes. The amplified TCR beta libraries were sequenced on the Illumina HiSeq System as 87-base-pair reads. The paper's processing steps were these. In a later analysis, 70 million to 95 million unique TCR beta chains were counted across the roughly 700 repertoires, and around 11 million of these chains were shared by at least two donors. To remove PCR and sequencing errors, raw reads were error-corrected and collapsed into unique sequences using a nearest-neighbor algorithm that merged closely related sequences. CDR3 sequences were aligned to IMGT reference sequences to assign V, D and J gene segments. For a sequence to be retained, a match of at least six nucleotides was required to both a V gene segment and a J gene segment. A rearrangement counted as productive if the CDR3 had no stop codons and remained in frame with V and J, and every other rearrangement counted as non-productive. CDR3 was defined according to IMGT convention as the region running from the second conserved V-encoded cysteine to the conserved J-encoded phenylalanine. Sequences without an unambiguous match to a single V gene segment were excluded from the earlier analysis of over 500 of the donors. An earlier analysis of several hundred of the donors called V segments functional above 56.7% productive rearrangements and segregating when the between-donor standard deviation exceeded 5%. A statistical classification framework was built for diagnosing cytomegalovirus status from the catalog of TCR beta chain sequences. In a later analysis, V and J genes were assigned by comparing TCR nucleotide sequences against IMGT/GENE-DB human TR gene sequences. The TCRdist pipeline was used in a later analysis to assign CDR3 sequences and most-parsimonious VDJ recombination scenarios. A later analysis defined each TCR beta chain by its CDR3 amino acid sequence plus V-gene family, and excluded reads lacking a unique V-gene family. A later analysis removed several hundred highly shared, low-generation-probability nucleotide sequences to deal with suspected cross-contamination and a sequencing artifact. For each public chain, a later analysis derived a clonal expansion index from normalized ranks of inferred template counts within each repertoire. In a later analysis, generation probabilities were computed with a VDJ recombination model fitted to out-of-frame rearrangements, and the resulting probabilities were checked against IGoR. Hypergeometric tests were used in a later analysis to score TCR-TCR, TCR-HLA and TCR-CMV co-occurrence, with a repertoire-size bias correction applied to the TCR pairs. To estimate false discovery rates, a later analysis permuted the HLA or CMV assignments 20 times. In a later analysis, co-occurring TCRs were grouped with DBSCAN, and TCRdist sequence similarity was added when clustering was performed within HLA-allele-positive subsets. For co-occurrence clustering, repertoires with fewer than 30,000 or more than 120,000 public chains were excluded, along with four to six repertoires with anomalous nucleotide sharing. TCRdb re-hosts the immuneACCESS table, in-frame sequences only. Its copies lack some clones; in the studies checked, an unresolved V gene accounts for under half of them, and the cause for the rest is not known. V and J calls and clone size are copied from that table; D and trimming were computed from the DNA. Recorded for this sample are 60,000 to 70,000 clones; over 60% of them occurred a single time. The ten largest clonotypes hold roughly 25% of the sample.

Results the study describes overall, beyond this receptor: In an earlier analysis of more than 450 of the donors, most TCR beta V segments were observed in productive rearrangements about 87% or about 30% of the time, broadly matching IMGT annotations. Across donors, most TCR sequences were observed very rarely, whereas some public TCRs were present in many individuals. Sequencing depth was assumed to be roughly uniform across donors in the presence/absence analyses, though that assumption may not hold. The study gave a list of under 200 TCR beta chains associated with cytomegalovirus. A further reported finding was that TCR beta sequences accurately predicted the HLA-A and HLA-B alleles for most subjects in the first cohort. According to a later analysis, parvovirus B19, influenza, CMV and Epstein-Barr virus appeared linked to several top co-occurrence clusters. CMV serostatus was the only immune exposure information available for the cohort. Because counts were too low, around 17 rarely observed V segments, including chromosome 9 orphons, were left out of the earlier analysis of 587 of the donors. The authors suggested that the approach could potentially be generalized to other disease states and immunological phenotypes. In a later analysis, HLA-associated TCR beta chains were found to be more clonally expanded and to have lower generation probabilities than equally common non-associated chains. When HLA alleles, especially DR and DQ, strongly co-occurred, TCR associations were difficult to assign to individual alleles. Compared with the approximately 720-donor mean, donors in an Asian-associated ancestry cluster had fewer N-insertions in productive TCRs, according to a later genetic analysis. A later analysis associated about 16,000 TCR beta sequences with specific HLA alleles at a false discovery rate of 0.05. This cohort had only TCR beta chains sequenced, and the lack of alpha or paired-chain data limited which features could be detected. A cluster of highly shared sequence variants was judged likely to be a technical artifact of the sequencing pipeline. An association between a missense DCLRE1C variant and V-gene and J-gene trimming of TCR beta chains was found in a later genetic analysis and replicated in an independent cohort. Some IMGT-functional V segments, including TRBV6-2 and TRBV6-3, could not be distinguished by the 87-base-pair reads and were therefore excluded. The classifier was reported to diagnose cytomegalovirus status with high specificity and sensitivity in both the original cohort and the validation cohort. In a later analysis, most CMV-associated TCR beta chains were found to appear HLA-restricted, with HLA associations seemingly driven largely by CMV exposure. Because HLA typing was unavailable for some donors at each locus, only the typed subset was used in association tests. A few of the identified cytomegalovirus-associated TCR beta chains were confirmed in vitro to be specific for cytomegalovirus antigens. In a later analysis, TCR association rates were found to vary across HLA loci, with the most associated TCRs seen for DRB1 alleles and the fewest for HLA-C alleles. Linkage disequilibrium might explain the correlated functional status among segregating V segments, but an unknown experimental factor could not be excluded.

In total, approximately 690 healthy bone marrow donors made up the cohort. At the time of sampling, every cohort member was nominally healthy, though immune exposures that went unrecorded were likely present. The donor was CMV seropositive and was included in the group of around 300 seropositive cohort members. Each donor provided a peripheral blood sample, and peripheral blood mononuclear cells were used for TCR beta sequencing. The Qiagen DNeasy Blood Extraction Kit was used to extract genomic DNA from the blood cell samples. The receptor chain draws on TRBV5-1 and TRBJ2-3; the central 13 bases match TRBD2. The sequenced sample consisted of PBMCs. The clonotype originates from a man in his forties or fifties in good health and CMV-seropositive. The base sequence is TGCGCCAGCAGCCGGACTAGCGGGAGCCGAGATACGCAGTATTTT. This is translated as CASSRTSGSRDTQYF. This CDR3, with the reference TRBV5-1 and TRBJ2-3 proteins standing in past its ends, gives the full variable domain KAGVTQTPRYLIKTRGQQVTLSCSPISGHRSVSWYQQTPGQGLQFLFEYFSETQRNKGNFPGRFSGRQFSNSRSEMNVSTLELGDSALYLCASSRTSGSRDTQYFGPGTRLTVL.